This TCR beta chain is drawn from a study of blood T cells in healthy people across ages. Alongside a J-beta primer mix, a sample-barcoded 5' primer served in a second PCR lasting roughly 7 to 12 cycles. Via MiXCR, TCRdb re-called the 5' RACE reads, giving one row per CDR3 protein. The sample holds fewer than 2 million distinct CDR3 sequences, approximately 39% seen once. The sample taken for sequencing was blood. This TCR was recovered from a human donor in good health.

The DNA for the CDR3 is TGTGCCAGCAGCAACGAATCCGGGCCCAGTTCACCCCTCCACTTT. This gives the protein CASSNESGPSSPLHF. The chain is built from TRBV7-2 and TRBJ1-6, with unresolved D. V dropped 5 bases and J dropped 9 bases, with 17 bases sitting between them. This CDR3 is 15 amino acids long. The V gene's germline CDR1 is SGHTA and CDR2 FQGNSA.